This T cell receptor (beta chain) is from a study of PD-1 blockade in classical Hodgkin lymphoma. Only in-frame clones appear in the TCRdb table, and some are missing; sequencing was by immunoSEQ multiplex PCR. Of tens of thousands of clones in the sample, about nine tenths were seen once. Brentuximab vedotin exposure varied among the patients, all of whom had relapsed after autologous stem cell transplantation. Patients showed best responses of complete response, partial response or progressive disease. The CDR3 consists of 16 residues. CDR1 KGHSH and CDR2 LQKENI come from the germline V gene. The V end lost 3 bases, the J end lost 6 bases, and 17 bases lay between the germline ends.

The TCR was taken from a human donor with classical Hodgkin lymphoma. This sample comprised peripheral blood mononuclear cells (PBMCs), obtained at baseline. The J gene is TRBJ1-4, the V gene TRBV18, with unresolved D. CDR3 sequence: CASSPPFKGGDEKLFF. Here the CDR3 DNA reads TGTGCCAGCTCACCCCCGTTTAAGGGCGGGGATGAAAAACTGTTTTTT.